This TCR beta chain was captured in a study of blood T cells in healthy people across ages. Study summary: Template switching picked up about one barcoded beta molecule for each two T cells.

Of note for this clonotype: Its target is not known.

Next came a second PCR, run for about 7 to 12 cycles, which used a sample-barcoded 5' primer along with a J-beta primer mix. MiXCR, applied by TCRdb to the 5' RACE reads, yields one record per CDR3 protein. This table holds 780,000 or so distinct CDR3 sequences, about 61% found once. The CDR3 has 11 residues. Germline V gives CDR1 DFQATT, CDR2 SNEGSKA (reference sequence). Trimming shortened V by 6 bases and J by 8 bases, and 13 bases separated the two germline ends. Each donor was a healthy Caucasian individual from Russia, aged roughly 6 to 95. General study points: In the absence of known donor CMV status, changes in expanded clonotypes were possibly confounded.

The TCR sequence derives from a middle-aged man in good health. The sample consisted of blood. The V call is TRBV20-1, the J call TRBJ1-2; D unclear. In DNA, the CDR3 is TGCAGTGCGGTCTACGGTGGCGGCTACACCTTC. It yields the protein CSAVYGGGYTF.